This T cell receptor beta chain was recovered during a study of shared clonotypes between healthy human individuals. General study findings and limits: Rarefaction analysis demonstrated incomplete sorted-subset sequencing notwithstanding large depth. Shared clonotypes: about 4.6% naive CD4, under 4% naive CD8, roughly 2.4% memory CD4, 0.4% to 0.5% memory CD8.

V was cut by 3 bases and J by 3 bases, with 9 bases left in between. The CDR3 totals 13 residues. Germline lookup yields CDR1 LNHDA and CDR2 SQIVND (reference sequence). Clones were sequenced by immunoSEQ multiplex PCR, and TCRdb holds only the in-frame ones, with some missing. The top ten clones hold 0.52% of a sample with more than 850,000 clones, approximately 80% of them seen once. In this sample, this clone turned up a few times. What it binds is unknown. Sequences were obtained from memory CD4+ T cells from PBMCs. Subset specified: CD45RA-negative fraction. The chain is built from TRBV19 and TRBJ2-7; no clear D. This clonotype was sampled from a man aged 18 to 30 in good health. Some clones in this sample may be carry-over from other donors' samples. Here the CDR3 reads CASSIGQNYEQYF. CDR3 DNA: TGTGCCAGTAGTATTGGGCAGAACTACGAGCAGTACTTC.